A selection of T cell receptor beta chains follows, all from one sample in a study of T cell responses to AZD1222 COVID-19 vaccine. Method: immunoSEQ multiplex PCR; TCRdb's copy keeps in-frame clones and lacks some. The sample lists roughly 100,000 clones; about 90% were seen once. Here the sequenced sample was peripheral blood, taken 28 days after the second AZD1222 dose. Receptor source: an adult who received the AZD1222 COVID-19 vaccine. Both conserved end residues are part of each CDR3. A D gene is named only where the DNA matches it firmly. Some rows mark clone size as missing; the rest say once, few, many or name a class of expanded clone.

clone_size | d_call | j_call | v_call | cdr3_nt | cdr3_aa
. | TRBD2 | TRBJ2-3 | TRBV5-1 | TGCGCCAGCACCCGCGAGCGGGGGGGCCGGGATACGCAGTATTTT | CASTRERGGRDTQYF
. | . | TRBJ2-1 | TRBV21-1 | TGTGCCAGCAGCAGTCGCCCCGACAGGGCCCATGAGCAGTTCTTC | CASSSRPDRAHEQFF
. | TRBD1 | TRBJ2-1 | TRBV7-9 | TGTGCCAGCAGTCGACAGGGTCCTACCTACAATGAGCAGTTCTTC | CASSRQGPTYNEQFF
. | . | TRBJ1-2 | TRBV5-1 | TGCGCCAGCAGCGCGGACAGTTATGGCTACACCTTC | CASSADSYGYTF
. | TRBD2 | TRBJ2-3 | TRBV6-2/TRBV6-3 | TGTGCCAGCAGCCACTTTGGGGGGGGCACAGATACGCAGTATTTT | CASSHFGGGTDTQYF
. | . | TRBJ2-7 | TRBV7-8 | TGTGCCAGCAGCGTTATCCCCGACGGGTCCTACGAGCAGTACTTC | CASSVIPDGSYEQYF
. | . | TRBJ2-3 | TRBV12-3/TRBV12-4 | TGTGCCAGCAAGGATTCCGGCACAGATACGCAGTATTTT | CASKDSGTDTQYF
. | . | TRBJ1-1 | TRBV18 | TGTGCCAGCTCTCAGGAGCCGAAGAACACTGAAGCTTTCTTT | CASSQEPKNTEAFF
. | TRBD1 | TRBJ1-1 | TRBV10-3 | TGTGCCATCAGTGAGTTTGAAGGACAGGGTTTACGAGGGTCAGCTTTCTTT | CAISEFEGQGLRGSAFF
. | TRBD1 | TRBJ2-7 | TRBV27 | TGTGCCAGCAGTCCAGGACAGGGGGCCCACGAGCAGTACTTC | CASSPGQGAHEQYF
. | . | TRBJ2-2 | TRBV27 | TGTGCCAGCAGTTCTTGGGGCACCGGGGAGCTGTTTTTT | CASSSWGTGELFF
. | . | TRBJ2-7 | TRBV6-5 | TGTGCCAGCAGTTACCCAGGGGGGTACGAGCAGTACTTC | CASSYPGGYEQYF
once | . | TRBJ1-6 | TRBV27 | TGTGCCAGCAGTTTATCCTTAAATTCACCCCTCCACTTT | CASSLSLNSPLHF
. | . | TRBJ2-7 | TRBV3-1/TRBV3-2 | TGTGCCAGCAGCCAATCCTACGAGCAGTACTTC | CASSQSYEQYF
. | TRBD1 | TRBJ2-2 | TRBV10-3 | TGTGCCATCAGTAGGACAGGGCCCGACACCGGGGAGCTGTTTTTT | CAISRTGPDTGELFF
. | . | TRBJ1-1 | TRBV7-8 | TGTGCCAGCAGCTTTAGGGATACTGAAGCTTTCTTT | CASSFRDTEAFF
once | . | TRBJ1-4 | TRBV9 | TGTGCCAGCAGCGTAGAGGGCGGCCCGGATGAAAAACTGTTTTTT | CASSVEGGPDEKLFF
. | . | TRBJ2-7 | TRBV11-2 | TGTGCCAGCAGCTTAGTCAGGGACTCCTACGAGCAGTACTTC | CASSLVRDSYEQYF
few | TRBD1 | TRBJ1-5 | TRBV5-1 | TGCGCCAGCAGCCCGGGACAGAGCAATCAGCCCCAGCATTTT | CASSPGQSNQPQHF
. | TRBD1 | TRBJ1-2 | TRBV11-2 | TGTGCCAGCAGTCGTACAGGGGAGGCTGGCTACACCTTC | CASSRTGEAGYTF
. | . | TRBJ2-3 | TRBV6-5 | TGTGCCAGCAGTTACTCGGACGCGAATACGCAGTATTTT | CASSYSDANTQYF
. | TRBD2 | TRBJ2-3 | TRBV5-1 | TGCGCCAGCAGCTTGTTCGCTAGCGGGGGAGGGACAGATACGCAGTATTTT | CASSLFASGGGTDTQYF
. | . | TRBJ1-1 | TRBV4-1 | TGCGCCAGCAGCCAAGAAGCCAGGGCGTATGTGATGAACACTGAAGCTTTCTTT | CASSQEARAYVMNTEAFF
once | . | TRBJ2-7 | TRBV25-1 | TGTGCCAGCAGTGCGGGTCAAGTCCTCTACTACGAGCAGTACTTC | CASSAGQVLYYEQYF
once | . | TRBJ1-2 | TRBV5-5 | TGTGCCAGCAGCTTCGGGGAAAGCTATGGCTACACCTTC | CASSFGESYGYTF
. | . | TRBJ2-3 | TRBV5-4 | TGTGCCAGCAGCCGGGACAACACAGATACGCAGTATTTT | CASSRDNTDTQYF
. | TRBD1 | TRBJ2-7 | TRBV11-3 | TGTGCCAGCAGCTTACGGGACAGGAGCGAGCAGTACTTC | CASSLRDRSEQYF
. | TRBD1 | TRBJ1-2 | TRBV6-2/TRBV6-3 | TGTGCCAGCAGCTATCCGGGACAGGGATTAAACTATGGCTACACCTTC | CASSYPGQGLNYGYTF
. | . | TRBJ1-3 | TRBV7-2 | TGTGCCAGCAGCTCCCAGGCTTCTGGAAACACCATATATTTT | CASSSQASGNTIYF
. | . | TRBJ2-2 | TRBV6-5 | TGTGCCAGCAGCCTCATCGGGGTATTCGCCGGGGAGCTGTTTTTT | CASSLIGVFAGELFF
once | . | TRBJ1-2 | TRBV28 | TGTGCCAGCAGTTTAGCGGGACCGATCTATGGCTACACCTTC | CASSLAGPIYGYTF
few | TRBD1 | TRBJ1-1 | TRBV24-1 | TGTGCCACCGCAGGGGGCGCAGGCACTGAAGCTTTCTTT | CATAGGAGTEAFF
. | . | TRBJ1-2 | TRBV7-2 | TGTGCCAGCAGCTTGGGAACAGGGTCCTATGGCTACACCTTC | CASSLGTGSYGYTF
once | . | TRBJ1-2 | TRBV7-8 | TGTGCCAGCCGTCCCTCCGGTGGTGGCTACACCTTC | CASRPSGGGYTF
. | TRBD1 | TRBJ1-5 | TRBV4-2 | TGTGCCAGCAGCCAAGATGGTTCACAGGGGTTCGAGGTTCAGCCCCAGCATTTT | CASSQDGSQGFEVQPQHF
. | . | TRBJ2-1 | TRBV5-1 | TGCGCCAGCAGCTTAGCGGCGTCCACCTACAATGAGCAGTTCTTC | CASSLAASTYNEQFF
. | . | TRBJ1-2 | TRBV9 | TGTGCCAGCAGCGTACATCTCTCCGGGACCCACTATGGCTACACCTTC | CASSVHLSGTHYGYTF
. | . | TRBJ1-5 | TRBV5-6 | TGTGCCAGCAGCTCCCTGAGGAGTTATAGCAATCAGCCCCAGCATTTT | CASSSLRSYSNQPQHF
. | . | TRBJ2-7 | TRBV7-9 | TGTGCCAGCACCCTATTCCAGGGTCGGAGCTACGAGCAGTACTTC | CASTLFQGRSYEQYF
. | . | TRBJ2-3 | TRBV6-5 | TGTGCCAGCAGTTACACGGCGTCTAGCACAGATACGCAGTATTTT | CASSYTASSTDTQYF
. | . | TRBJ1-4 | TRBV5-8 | TGTGCCAGCGCTGTGGGGGCAGGAGAAAAACTGTTTTTT | CASAVGAGEKLFF
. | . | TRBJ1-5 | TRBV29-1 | TGCAGCGTTGGCGAACAGGGACGGCCCCAGCATTTT | CSVGEQGRPQHF
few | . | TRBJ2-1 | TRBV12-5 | TGTGCTAGTGGTTTTCCGGGGGCGTTGGGGCAGTTCTTC | CASGFPGALGQFF
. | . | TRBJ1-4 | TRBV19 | TGTGCCAGTAGTCGGACGTTTGTCGAAAAACTGTTTTTT | CASSRTFVEKLFF
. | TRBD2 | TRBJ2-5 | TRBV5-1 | TGCGCCAGCAGCCCGGGACTAGCAGAGGAGACCCAGTACTTC | CASSPGLAEETQYF
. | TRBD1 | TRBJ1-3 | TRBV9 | TGTGCCAGCAGCCCAACAGGGGGGACTGGAAACACCATATATTTT | CASSPTGGTGNTIYF
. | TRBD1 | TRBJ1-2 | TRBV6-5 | TGTGCCAGCAGTTACGGGACAGAAACTATTTATGGCTACACCTTC | CASSYGTETIYGYTF
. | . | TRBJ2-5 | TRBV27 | TGTGCCAGCAGTTTAAATAACCCGCAAGAGACCCAGTACTTC | CASSLNNPQETQYF
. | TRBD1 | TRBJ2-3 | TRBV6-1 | TGTGCTAGCAGGGAAGTTACGAGACAGGGAACCCTCAACACAGATACGCAGTATTTT | CASREVTRQGTLNTDTQYF
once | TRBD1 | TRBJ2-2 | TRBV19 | TGTGCCAGTAGTATCAGACAGGGGAAAACCGGGGAGCTGTTTTTT | CASSIRQGKTGELFF
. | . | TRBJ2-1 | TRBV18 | TGTGCCAGCTCAGACCGGGGGTACAATGAGCAGTTCTTC | CASSDRGYNEQFF
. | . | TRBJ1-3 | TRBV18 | TGTGCCAGCTCACCAATAAGGACCCCTACAGCTGGAAACACCATATATTTT | CASSPIRTPTAGNTIYF